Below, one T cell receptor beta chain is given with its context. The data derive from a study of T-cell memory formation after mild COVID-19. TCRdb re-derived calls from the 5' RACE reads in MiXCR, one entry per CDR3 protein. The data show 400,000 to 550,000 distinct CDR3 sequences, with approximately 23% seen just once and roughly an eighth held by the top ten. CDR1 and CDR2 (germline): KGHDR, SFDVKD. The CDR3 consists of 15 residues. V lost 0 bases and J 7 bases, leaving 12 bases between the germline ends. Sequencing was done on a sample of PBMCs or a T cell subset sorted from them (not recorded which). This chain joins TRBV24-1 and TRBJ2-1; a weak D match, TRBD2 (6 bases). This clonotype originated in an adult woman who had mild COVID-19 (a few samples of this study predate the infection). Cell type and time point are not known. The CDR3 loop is CATSDLWVGGNEQFF. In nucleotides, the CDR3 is TGTGCCACCAGTGATTTGTGGGTCGGAGGGAATGAGCAGTTCTTC.